There are a few counts of the clone carrying this T cell receptor (beta chain). Antigen: not known. RNA transcripts were the template, and TCR beta CDR3 regions were amplified from them. A first-round RT-PCR used HTBI primers, followed by a second-round multiplex PCR. Via MiXCR, TCRdb re-called the multiplex PCR reads, giving one row per CDR3 protein. The sample gives around 1,000,000 distinct CDR3 sequences, less than 45% of which show up once; around 10% is in the top ten. J gave up 3 bases and V 1 base, and 0 bases lay outside the gene matches. CDR3 size: 14 residues. Germline values: CDR1 MGHDK, CDR2 SYGVNS. This specimen belongs to a study of Graves' ophthalmopathy and Graves' hyperthyroidism. Whole-study context: Where ophthalmopathy was absent within 18 months of follow-up, hyperthyroidism was stable.

Study-wide results and caveats: A classifier, a 13-signature model, separated ophthalmopathy from stable hyperthyroidism with roughly 90% sensitivity and approximately 80% specificity.

The receptor was derived from an adult man with Graves' hyperthyroidism. The rearrangement links TRBV25-1 to TRBJ2-5, with 9 bases identical to TRBD2. Sample: peripheral blood or thyroid tissue (not recorded which). CDR3 loop: CASSESSGKETQYF. CDR3 DNA: TGTGCCAGCAGTGAATCTAGCGGGAAAGAGACCCAGTACTTC.